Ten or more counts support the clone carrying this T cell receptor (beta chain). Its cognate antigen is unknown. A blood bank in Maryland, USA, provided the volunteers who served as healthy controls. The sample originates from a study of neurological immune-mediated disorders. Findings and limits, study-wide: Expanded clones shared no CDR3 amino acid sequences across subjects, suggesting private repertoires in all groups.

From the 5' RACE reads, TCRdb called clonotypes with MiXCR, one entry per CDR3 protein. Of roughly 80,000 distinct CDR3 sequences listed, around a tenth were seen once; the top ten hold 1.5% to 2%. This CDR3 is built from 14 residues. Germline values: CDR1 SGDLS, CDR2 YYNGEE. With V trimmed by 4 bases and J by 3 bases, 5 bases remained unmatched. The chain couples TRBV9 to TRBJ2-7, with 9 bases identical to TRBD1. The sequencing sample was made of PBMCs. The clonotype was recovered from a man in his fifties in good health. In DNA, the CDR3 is TGTGCCAGCAGCCCGGGGACAGGGAACTACGAGCAGTACTTC. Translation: CASSPGTGNYEQYF. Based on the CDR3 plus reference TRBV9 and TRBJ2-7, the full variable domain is DSGVTQTPKHLITATGQRVTLRCSPRSGDLSVYWYQQSLDQGLQFLIQYYNGEERAKGNILERFSAQQFPDLHSELNLSSLELGDSALYFCASSPGTGNYEQYFGPGTRLTVT.